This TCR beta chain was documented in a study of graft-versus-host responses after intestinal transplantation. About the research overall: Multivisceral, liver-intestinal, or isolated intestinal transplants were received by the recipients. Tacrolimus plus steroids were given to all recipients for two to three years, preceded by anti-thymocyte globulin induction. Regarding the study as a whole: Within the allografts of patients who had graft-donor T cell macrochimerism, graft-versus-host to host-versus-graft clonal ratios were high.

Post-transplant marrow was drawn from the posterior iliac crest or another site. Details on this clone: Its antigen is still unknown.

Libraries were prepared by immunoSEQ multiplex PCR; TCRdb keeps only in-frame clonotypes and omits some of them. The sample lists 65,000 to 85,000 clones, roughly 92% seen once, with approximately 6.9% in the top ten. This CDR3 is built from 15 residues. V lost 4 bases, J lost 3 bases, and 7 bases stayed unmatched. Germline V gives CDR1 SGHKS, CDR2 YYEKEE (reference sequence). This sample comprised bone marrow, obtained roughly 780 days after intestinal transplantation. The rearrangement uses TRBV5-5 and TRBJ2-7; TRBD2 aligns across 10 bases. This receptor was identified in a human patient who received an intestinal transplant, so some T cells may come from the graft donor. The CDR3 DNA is TGTGCCAGCAGCCAGCTAGCGGGAGTCGGCTACGAGCAGTACTTC. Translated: CASSQLAGVGYEQYF.